The next 29 T cell receptor beta chains were all read from a single sample in a study of OX40 agonist ivuxolimab in advanced cancers. Libraries were prepared by immunoSEQ multiplex PCR; TCRdb keeps only in-frame clonotypes and omits some of them. The sample carries about 93,000 clones, roughly nine tenths recorded once. The input for sequencing was CD4+ or CD8+ T cells sorted from blood, taken in a trial of the OX40 agonist ivuxolimab. These receptors all come from an adult with an advanced solid tumor such as melanoma, head and neck, liver or kidney cancer.

V and J are TRBV5-6 and TRBJ1-6; TRBD1 matches at 8 bases. Germline values: CDR1 SGHDT, CDR2 YYEEEE. The length of the CDR3 is 15 residues. With 5 bases clipped from V and 10 bases from J, the junction kept 11 bases outside the gene matches. Here the CDR3 reads CASSPGQGIGSPLHF. DNA for the CDR3: TGTGCCAGCAGTCCCGGACAGGGAATAGGCTCACCCCTCCACTTT.

The chain joins TRBV5-4 to TRBJ1-5, with TRBD1 matching over 11 bases. V was pared by 3 bases and J by 0 bases, with 8 bases of the junction left unmatched. Germline CDR1 and CDR2: SGHNT and YYREEE (reference sequence). The CDR3 length is 18 residues. The CDR3 nucleotides are TGTGCCAGCAGCTCGGGGACAGGGGGAGGGTATAGCAATCAGCCCCAGCATTTT. Its translation: CASSSGTGGGYSNQPQHF.

This sequence joins TRBV7-2 and TRBJ1-2; D possibly corresponds to TRBD1 (6 bases). The CDR3 runs 15 residues. V was cut by 5 bases and J by 4 bases, with 17 bases left in between. Per germline, CDR1 SGHTA and CDR2 FQGNSA. The CDR3 loop reads CASSPVDSHIYGYTF. The CDR3 nucleotides are TGTGCCAGCAGCCCCGTGGACAGCCACATCTATGGCTACACCTTC.

The count of this clone is one. J is TRBJ1-3 and V is TRBV11-2, with D maybe TRBD1 (6 bases). V lost 3 bases, J lost 2 bases, and 14 bases lay in between. Per the germline V gene, CDR1 is SGHAT and CDR2 is FQNNGV. The CDR3 loop spans 16 amino acids. DNA for the CDR3: TGTGCCAGCAGCTTCCCACAGGGAGTTACTGGAAACACCATATATTTT. Encoded protein: CASSFPQGVTGNTIYF.

The chain recombines TRBV19 with TRBJ2-5; D is possibly TRBD2 (6 bases). Between the trimmed V and J ends, which lost 2 bases and 5 bases, there was a span of 15 bases. The CDR3 totals 15 residues. Germline V gene sequence: CDR1 LNHDA, CDR2 SQIVND (reference sequence). The CDR3 sequence is CASSITGGGSETQYF. The CDR3 DNA reads TGTGCCAGTAGTATAACCGGGGGTGGAAGCGAGACCCAGTACTTC.

The chain links TRBV7-6 to TRBJ1-5; possibly TRBD1 for D (6 bases). CDR1 SGHVS and CDR2 FNYEAQ come from the germline V gene. The CDR3 has 15 residues. The germline V and J ends were trimmed by 1 base and 7 bases, with 14 bases remaining between them. The CDR3 is CASSLEGGRGQPQHF. CDR3 in DNA: TGTGCCAGCAGCTTAGAAGGGGGTCGGGGGCAGCCCCAGCATTTT. The full variable domain, with the rest looked up from reference TRBV7-6 and TRBJ1-5, is GAGVSQSPRYKVTKRGQDVALRCDPISGHVSLYWYRQALGQGPEFLTYFNYEAQQDKSGLPNDRFSAERPEGSISTLTIQRTEQRDSAMYRCASSLEGGRGQPQHFGDGTRLSIL.

This chain connects TRBV6-5 to TRBJ1-1; 7 positions agree with TRBD1. The V gene's germline CDR1 is MNHEY and CDR2 SVGAGI. Trimming took 6 bases from V and 6 from J; bases not matched to a gene: 10. The CDR3 runs to 14 residues. The CDR3 DNA sequence: TGTGCCAGCAGCCCCCAAGACAGGGCCCCTGAAGCTTTCTTT. This sequence encodes CASSPQDRAPEAFF.

This clone was detected once. The DNA of the CDR3 is TGTGCCAGCGGAAGACGAGCGGGGGGAGGCACAGATACGCAGTATTTT. Translation: CASGRRAGGGTDTQYF. The genes are TRBV2 and TRBJ2-3; 9 bases line up with TRBD2. The length of the CDR3 is 16 residues. Looked up from germline, CDR1 is SNHLY and CDR2 is FYNNEI. Trimming took 8 bases from V and 1 from J; bases not matched to a gene: 10.

Concerning this clone: One end of the junction is discordant with germline, which a read error may explain. The rearrangement links TRBV19 to TRBJ1-6; D perhaps matches TRBD1 (5 bases). Germline V lookup: CDR1 LNHDA, CDR2 SQIVND (reference sequence). This CDR3 is built from 18 residues. The CDR3 protein is CTSSIQGLGGGNNSPLHF. CDR3 bases: TGTACCAGTAGTATTCAGGGTCTTGGAGGAGGTAATAATTCACCCCTCCACTTT.

This chain joins TRBV5-1 and TRBJ2-7, with 8 bases matching TRBD2. Trimming cost V 2 bases and J 0 bases; bases outside gene matches: 4. The CDR3 loop spans 15 amino acids. The germline V gene encodes CDR1 SGHRS and CDR2 YFSETQ. The CDR3 DNA reads TGCGCCAGCAGCTTAGGTAGCGGGGCCTCCTACGAGCAGTACTTC. Protein: CASSLGSGASYEQYF. Filled out from reference TRBV5-1 and TRBJ2-7, the complete variable domain reads KAGVTQTPRYLIKTRGQQVTLSCSPISGHRSVSWYQQTPGQGLQFLFEYFSETQRNKGNFPGRFSGRQFSNSRSEMNVSTLELGDSALYLCASSLGSGASYEQYFGPGTRLTVT.

The chain joins TRBV9 to TRBJ2-3, with a possible D match to TRBD2 (5 bases). Germline values: CDR1 SGDLS, CDR2 YYNGEE. V gave up 4 bases and J gave up 4 bases, with 13 bases separating them. This CDR3 is built from 14 residues. DNA of the CDR3: TGTGCCAGCAGCCTTCGGACTGTCCCAGATACGCAGTATTTT. Encoded protein: CASSLRTVPDTQYF.

The chain carries TRBV4-2 and TRBJ2-1, with TRBD2 matching 8 bases. Germline-derived CDR1 and CDR2 are LGHNA and YNFKEQ. Losses at the gene ends were 0 bases for V and 5 bases for J; bases not matched to a gene: 3. The CDR3 extends over 15 amino acids. CDR3 amino acids: CASSQDLAGHNEQFF. CDR3 bases: TGTGCCAGCAGCCAAGACCTAGCGGGCCACAATGAGCAGTTCTTC.

The V gene is TRBV2, the J gene TRBJ1-5; D gene unclear. This CDR3 is built from 12 residues. Germline assignment: CDR1 SNHLY and CDR2 FYNNEI. Trimming stripped 2 bases from V and 9 bases from J, with 8 bases between. The CDR3 sequence: CASSERLPPQHF. Here the CDR3 DNA reads TGTGCCAGCAGTGAACGGCTTCCGCCCCAGCATTTT. The full variable domain, in which reference TRBV2 and TRBJ1-5 provide the parts outside the CDR3, is EPEVTQTPSHQVTQMGQEVILRCVPISNHLYFYWYRQILGQKVEFLVSFYNNEISEKSEIFDDQFSVERPDGSNFTLKIRSTKLEDSAMYFCASSERLPPQHFGDGTRLSIL.

This sequence joins TRBV7-2 and TRBJ1-2; D is undetermined. The germline gives CDR1 SGHTA, CDR2 FQGNSA. This CDR3 has 14 residues. Trimming removed 7 bases at V and 5 bases at J, with 17 bases between. CDR3 residues: CASTVGSYDYGYTF. For the CDR3, the DNA is TGTGCCAGCACCGTGGGGTCTTACGATTATGGCTACACCTTC.

J is TRBJ2-7 and V is TRBV5-1; possible D gene TRBD1, 5 bases. V lost 4 bases to trimming and J lost 5 bases, with 13 bases between them. This CDR3 spans 13 amino acids. In germline, CDR1 is SGHRS, CDR2 YFSETQ. The CDR3 reads CASSAQGVDEQYF. The CDR3 bases are TGCGCCAGCAGCGCCCAGGGTGTTGACGAGCAGTACTTC.

J is TRBJ1-2 and V is TRBV10-1, with 8 bases aligning to TRBD1. Germline loops: CDR1 WNHNN, CDR2 SYGVQD (reference sequence). This CDR3 contains 16 residues. J was trimmed by 4 bases and V by 5 bases; bases with no gene match: 12. This chain's CDR3 is CASSTDRASRGYGYTF. In nucleotides, the CDR3 is TGCGCCAGCAGTACGGACAGGGCCTCCCGGGGCTATGGCTACACCTTC.

The CDR3 DNA reads TGTGCCAGCAGTATTACAGGGGCAGCTACGGGCTACACCTTC. As protein: CASSITGAATGYTF. The rearrangement joins TRBV7-2 to TRBJ1-2; 7 nucleotides align to TRBD1. Losses at the gene ends were 6 bases for V and 8 bases for J; bases not matched to a gene: 12. This CDR3 has 14 residues. Germline V CDR1 and CDR2: SGHTA, FQGNSA.

V is TRBV11-3 and J is TRBJ2-3; D might be TRBD1 (5 bases). V shed 5 bases and J shed 5 bases, with 11 bases lying between them. CDR1 and CDR2 from the germline V gene are SGHNT and YENEEA. This CDR3 comprises 13 residues. The CDR3 loop reads CASSPPGLDTQYF. The CDR3 DNA reads as TGTGCCAGCAGCCCTCCAGGGTTAGATACGCAGTATTTT.

J is TRBJ2-7 and V is TRBV6-6; 8 bases map to TRBD1. This CDR3 spans 15 amino acids. Trimming at V came to 2 bases and at J to 3 bases, leaving 6 bases not matched to a gene. Germline assignment: CDR1 MNHNY and CDR2 SVGAGI (reference sequence). This CDR3 reads CASSYQDRGSYEQYF. DNA for the CDR3: TGTGCCAGCAGTTACCAAGACAGGGGAAGCTACGAGCAGTACTTC.

This chain uses TRBV6-4 with TRBJ2-6; TRBD1 or TRBD2 may be the D gene (5 bases each). Trimming removed 4 bases from V and 0 bases from J, with 7 bases in between. Germline lookup yields CDR1 MRHNA and CDR2 SNTAGT. The CDR3 sequence is 15 residues long. Written as DNA, the CDR3 is TGTGCCAGCAGTGCCGGGGCCTCTGGGGCCAACGTCCTGACTTTC. It is translated as CASSAGASGANVLTF.

This chain uses TRBV19 with TRBJ2-5; 9 bases fit TRBD1. Germline V CDR1 and CDR2: LNHDA, SQIVND (reference sequence). CDR3 length: 18 residues. J lost 1 base, V lost 5 bases, and 14 bases had no gene match. The CDR3 protein is CASSQDRGVILGQETQYF. CDR3 DNA sequence: TGTGCCAGTAGTCAAGACAGGGGGGTAATCTTGGGCCAAGAGACCCAGTACTTC.

This clone appeared once. The CDR3 reads CAGGDRGNTEAFF. CDR3 nucleotides: TGTGCCGGCGGGGACAGGGGGAACACTGAAGCTTTCTTT. V is TRBV6-6 and J is TRBJ1-1; 10 bases line up with TRBD1. Germline CDR1 MNHNY, CDR2 SVGAGI (reference sequence). The V and J ends lost 11 bases and 1 base, in that order; junction bases with no gene match: 4. The CDR3 contains 13 residues.

The chain combines TRBV6-5 with TRBJ1-5; no clear D gene. CDR3 size: 15 residues. Germline V gene sequence: CDR1 MNHEY, CDR2 SVGAGI. V dropped 2 bases and J dropped 4 bases, with 12 bases sitting between them. The chain's CDR3 is CASSYTQAANQPQHF. The CDR3 bases are TGTGCCAGCAGTTACACGCAGGCCGCTAATCAGCCCCAGCATTTT.

This chain connects TRBV5-1 to TRBJ1-6; D possibly corresponds to TRBD1 (6 bases). CDR1 is SGHRS, CDR2 YFSETQ, per germline. V shed 1 base and J shed 9 bases, with 11 bases lying between them. The CDR3 covers 14 residues. CDR3 residues: CASSLTGLGSPLHF. The CDR3 bases are TGCGCCAGCAGCTTGACAGGGTTGGGTTCACCCCTCCACTTT. The whole variable domain, remainder taken from reference TRBV5-1 and TRBJ1-6, is KAGVTQTPRYLIKTRGQQVTLSCSPISGHRSVSWYQQTPGQGLQFLFEYFSETQRNKGNFPGRFSGRQFSNSRSEMNVSTLELGDSALYLCASSLTGLGSPLHFGNGTRLTVT.

The genes are TRBV7-6 and TRBJ2-3, with TRBD1 matching over 10 bases. From germline, CDR1 is SGHVS and CDR2 FNYEAQ. The CDR3 sequence is 16 residues long. With V trimmed by 4 bases and J by 4 bases, 8 bases remained unmatched. CDR3 sequence: CASSWGPGQGSDTQYF. In DNA, the CDR3 is TGTGCCAGCAGCTGGGGTCCGGGACAGGGGTCAGATACGCAGTATTTT.

The chain couples TRBV5-4 to TRBJ2-7, with D hard to call. The V gene's germline CDR1 is SGHNT and CDR2 YYREEE (reference sequence). The CDR3 sequence is 14 residues long. V gave up 1 base and J gave up 1 base, with 9 bases separating them. CDR3 protein: CASSLSATSYEQYF. The CDR3 DNA reads TGTGCCAGCAGCTTGTCAGCGACTTCCTACGAGCAGTACTTC.

V gene TRBV5-4 combines with J gene TRBJ2-2; weak D call: TRBD1 (5 bases). Trimming left V 4 bases short and J 4 bases short, with 8 bases between. Germline loops: CDR1 SGHNT, CDR2 YYREEE (reference sequence). The CDR3 length is 13 residues. The CDR3 here is CASSLGRTGELFF. In DNA form, the CDR3 reads TGTGCCAGCAGCCTGGGGCGCACCGGGGAGCTGTTTTTT. Full variable domain (outside the CDR3, taken from reference TRBV5-4 and TRBJ2-2): ETGVTQSPTHLIKTRGQQVTLRCSSQSGHNTVSWYQQALGQGPQFIFQYYREEENGRGNFPPRFSGLQFPNYSSELNVNALELDDSALYLCASSLGRTGELFFGEGSRLTVL.

This clone was counted once. The chain joins TRBV6-6 to TRBJ2-1; TRBD1 matches at 10 bases. The V gene's germline CDR1 is MNHNY and CDR2 SVGAGI (reference sequence). Unmatched junction bases numbered 3, after V lost 6 bases and J lost 4 bases. The CDR3 is 14 amino acids. The CDR3 protein is CASSDRGPYNEQFF. CDR3 DNA: TGTGCCAGCAGCGACAGGGGGCCATACAATGAGCAGTTCTTC.

The rearrangement links TRBV6-5 to TRBJ1-2; TRBD1 might be the D (5 bases). The CDR3 totals 14 residues. Trimming removed 4 bases at V and 4 bases at J, with 13 bases between. Per the germline V gene, CDR1 is MNHEY and CDR2 is SVGAGI. CDR3 sequence (DNA): TGTGCCAGCAGTTCGAGCGGGGGAGGCTATGGCTACACCTTC. Translation gives CASSSSGGGYGYTF.